The rows below give T cell receptor beta chains drawn from one sample of a study of shared clonotypes between healthy human individuals. The protocol was immunoSEQ multiplex PCR, while the TCRdb copy is restricted to in-frame clones and leaves out a portion. The sample lists about 2.2 million clones, roughly 91% seen once, with approximately 1.7% in the top ten. Sequencing was performed on naive CD8+ T cells from PBMCs. These receptors were collected from a man aged 18 to 30 in good health. Some clones in this sample may be carry-over from other donors' samples. CDR3s include the opening cysteine and the closing phenylalanine or tryptophan. A D gene is named only where the DNA matches it firmly. A row's size may be missing; if present it is once, few, many or a size class.

D gene,V gene,J gene,clone size,CDR3 protein,CDR3 DNA
.,TRBV27,TRBJ2-7,once,CASSLVRDPKTYEQYF,TGTGCCAGCAGTTTGGTCCGGGACCCAAAAACCTACGAGCAGTACTTC
.,TRBV9,TRBJ2-1,.,CASSPRATYNEQFF,TGTGCCAGCAGCCCTAGGGCAACCTACAATGAGCAGTTCTTC
TRBD1,TRBV15,TRBJ2-3,.,CATSRGLETGEDRDTQYF,TGTGCCACCAGCAGAGGTTTGGAGACAGGGGAAGATCGAGATACGCAGTATTTT
TRBD1,TRBV6-6,TRBJ1-4,once,CASSRTGKNEKLFF,TGTGCCAGCAGTCGGACAGGAAAAAATGAAAAACTGTTTTTT
.,TRBV15,TRBJ2-2,.,CATSRVWDSGELFF,TGTGCCACCAGCAGAGTATGGGATTCCGGGGAGCTGTTTTTT
.,TRBV10-1,TRBJ2-7,.,CASSESGSSYEQYF,TGCGCCAGCAGTGAGTCAGGTAGTTCCTACGAGCAGTACTTC
TRBD2,TRBV10-2,TRBJ2-1,.,CASSHWTSGSVEQFF,TGCGCCAGCAGCCACTGGACTAGCGGGAGTGTTGAGCAGTTCTTC
.,TRBV5-4,TRBJ2-1,.,CASSVGARASSEQFF,TGTGCCAGCAGCGTCGGGGCCCGGGCATCGTCTGAGCAGTTCTTC
.,TRBV25-1,TRBJ1-1,.,CASSARGGPNTEAFF,TGTGCCAGCAGTGCGAGGGGGGGGCCGAACACTGAAGCTTTCTTT
TRBD2,TRBV7-9,TRBJ2-5,.,CASSFGGASGTKGEETQYF,TGTGCCAGCAGCTTCGGTGGCGCTAGCGGGACCAAGGGGGAGGAGACCCAGTACTTC
.,TRBV29-1,TRBJ2-1,.,CSVVERFSYNEQFF,TGCAGCGTTGTCGAGCGCTTCTCCTACAATGAGCAGTTCTTC
TRBD2,TRBV7-9,TRBJ2-5,.,CASSSTSGRVREETQYF,TGTGCCAGCAGCTCGACTAGCGGGAGGGTTCGAGAAGAGACCCAGTACTTC
.,TRBV28,TRBJ2-5,.,CASSQWGGAGGETQYF,TGTGCCAGCAGCCAGTGGGGGGGCGCGGGTGGTGAGACCCAGTACTTC
TRBD2,TRBV30,TRBJ2-7,.,CAFYGLAGGSYEQYF,TGTGCCTTCTACGGACTAGCGGGAGGGTCCTACGAGCAGTACTTC
.,TRBV7-9,TRBJ1-2,.,CASSLSGLEGYTF,TGTGCCAGCAGCTTATCGGGGTTGGAGGGCTACACCTTC
.,TRBV5-6,TRBJ2-7,.,CASSFWDNAYEQYF,TGTGCCAGCAGCTTTTGGGACAACGCCTACGAGCAGTACTTC
.,TRBV27,TRBJ1-1,.,CASSFGGAGTEAFF,TGTGCCAGCAGTTTCGGGGGGGCAGGGACTGAAGCTTTCTTT
.,TRBV28,TRBJ2-5,.,CASSLGLGIGETQYF,TGTGCCAGCAGCCTGGGTTTAGGGATCGGAGAGACCCAGTACTTC
.,TRBV9,TRBJ2-7,.,CASSVAPAYEQYF,TGTGCCAGCAGCGTAGCGCCCGCCTACGAGCAGTACTTC
.,TRBV7-9,TRBJ2-1,.,CASSHGDGLYNEQFF,TGTGCCAGCAGCCACGGAGACGGACTCTACAATGAGCAGTTCTTC
TRBD2,TRBV5-1,TRBJ2-1,.,CASSLAGGTYNEQFF,TGCGCCAGCAGCCTAGCGGGGGGAACCTACAATGAGCAGTTCTTC
TRBD1,TRBV14,TRBJ2-5,.,CASSQATGTLETQYF,TGTGCCAGCAGCCAAGCGACAGGGACCTTGGAGACCCAGTACTTC
TRBD2,TRBV5-1,TRBJ2-1,once,CASSLRTSLDEQFF,TGCGCCAGCAGCTTAAGGACTAGTCTCGATGAGCAGTTCTTC
.,TRBV6-1,TRBJ1-5,.,CASRRRGDNQPQHF,TGTGCCAGCAGGCGGAGGGGGGACAATCAGCCCCAGCATTTT
.,TRBV6-5,TRBJ2-1,.,CASSYGVLYNEQFF,TGTGCCAGCAGTTACGGCGTACTCTACAATGAGCAGTTCTTC
.,TRBV7-6,TRBJ2-7,.,CASSFAQGTAYEQYF,TGTGCCAGCAGCTTTGCCCAGGGGACCGCCTACGAGCAGTACTTC
TRBD1,TRBV5-6,TRBJ1-1,.,CASSLGTGDTEAFF,TGTGCCAGCAGCTTAGGGACAGGGGACACTGAAGCTTTCTTT
TRBD1,TRBV27,TRBJ2-1,.,CASSTRTGGNEQFF,TGTGCCAGCAGTACCCGGACAGGGGGCAATGAGCAGTTCTTC
TRBD1,TRBV19,TRBJ1-2,.,CATARDSKGYTF,TGTGCCACTGCCCGGGACAGCAAAGGCTACACCTTC
.,TRBV6-1,TRBJ1-4,.,CASTASGVLGEKLFF,TGTGCCAGCACCGCCTCGGGGGTTTTAGGGGAAAAACTGTTTTTT
TRBD1,TRBV29-1,TRBJ1-1,.,CSVEEMARQGNTEAFF,TGCAGCGTTGAAGAAATGGCGAGACAGGGGAACACTGAAGCTTTCTTT
TRBD1,TRBV9,TRBJ2-3,.,CASSTWDREIDTQYF,TGTGCCAGCAGCACTTGGGACAGGGAAATTGATACGCAGTATTTT
.,TRBV5-1,TRBJ2-7,.,CASSLMAGPTYEQYF,TGCGCCAGCAGCTTGATGGCGGGGCCAACCTACGAGCAGTACTTC
.,TRBV19,TRBJ2-1,once,CASRMNNEQFF,TGTGCCAGTAGGATGAACAATGAGCAGTTCTTC
.,TRBV19,TRBJ2-2,.,CASSLFGRRELFF,TGTGCCAGTAGTCTCTTCGGGCGGCGGGAGCTGTTTTTT
.,TRBV5-1,TRBJ2-3,once,CASSWGSGVADTQYF,TGCGCCAGCAGCTGGGGCTCCGGAGTGGCAGATACGCAGTATTTT
TRBD1,TRBV29-1,TRBJ2-1,.,CSAPHRGPYNEQFF,TGCAGCGCCCCTCACAGGGGCCCTTACAATGAGCAGTTCTTC
.,TRBV15,TRBJ2-7,.,CATSRSRGDSSEQYF,TGTGCCACCAGCCGCTCCAGGGGGGACTCCTCCGAGCAGTACTTC
.,TRBV4-1,TRBJ1-1,.,CASSQDAGVVGEAFF,TGCGCCAGCAGCCAAGATGCCGGGGTTGTTGGTGAAGCTTTCTTT
.,TRBV4-1,TRBJ2-7,.,CASSHHRVYEQYF,TGCGCCAGCAGCCACCACAGGGTCTACGAGCAGTACTTC
.,TRBV27,TRBJ1-1,.,CASSHLGLYLNTEAFF,TGTGCCAGCAGTCACCTAGGGCTGTACCTGAACACTGAAGCTTTCTTT
TRBD2,TRBV5-4,TRBJ2-7,.,CASSSHAGEPPPEQYF,TGTGCCAGCAGCTCGCACGCGGGAGAACCGCCCCCCGAGCAGTACTTC
.,TRBV28,TRBJ2-1,.,CASSRAGYNEQFF,TGTGCCAGCAGTCGGGCGGGATACAATGAGCAGTTCTTC
.,TRBV6-5,TRBJ1-2,.,CASSYGTNYGYTF,TGTGCCAGCAGTTACGGTACTAACTATGGCTACACCTTC
.,TRBV9,TRBJ2-7,.,CASSVNGGEQYF,TGTGCCAGCAGCGTAAATGGGGGCGAGCAGTACTTC
.,TRBV28,TRBJ1-5,.,CASSYRVSNQPQHF,TGTGCCAGCTCTTACAGGGTCAGCAATCAGCCCCAGCATTTT
.,TRBV15,TRBJ2-3,.,CATSRDGWFPQYF,TGTGCCACCAGCAGAGATGGGTGGTTCCCGCAGTATTTT
TRBD1,TRBV25-1,TRBJ2-5,.,CASTKDRVGETQYF,TGTGCCAGCACCAAAGACAGGGTCGGAGAGACCCAGTACTTC
.,TRBV30,TRBJ2-5,.,CAFLTSWEETQYF,TGTGCCTTCTTAACTAGTTGGGAAGAGACCCAGTACTTC
TRBD1,TRBV5-1,TRBJ1-3,.,CASSKGQVFSGNTIYF,TGCGCCAGCAGCAAAGGACAGGTATTCTCTGGAAACACCATATATTTT
TRBD2,TRBV4-3,TRBJ2-7,.,CASSQEHFGGYEQYF,TGCGCCAGCAGCCAAGAACATTTCGGGGGGTACGAGCAGTACTTC
.,TRBV10-1,TRBJ2-3,.,CASSVGSGDTDTQYF,TGCGCCAGCAGTGTCGGTAGCGGCGACACAGATACGCAGTATTTT
.,TRBV19,TRBJ2-5,once,CASSPSGLTTYF,TGTGCCAGTAGTCCCTCGGGGCTAACTACGTACTTC
.,TRBV6-6,TRBJ1-3,.,CASRPGTASSGNTIYF,TGTGCCAGCAGGCCCGGGACGGCAAGCTCTGGAAACACCATATATTTT